This T cell receptor (beta chain) was captured in a study of shared clonotypes between healthy human individuals. A word on this clone: Its antigen is not identified.

Naive CD4+ cells were CD45RA-selected; the remaining cells were memory. Study-wide points: The diversity represented, both genetic and in exposure history, was limited by few donors.

The run depth of the assay was deep. Original data processing: For the immunoSEQ data, sequences were junction-only without quality scores, so filtering differed. TCRdb keeps only in-frame clones here, not all; method: immunoSEQ multiplex PCR. That table supplies the V and J calls and clone size; D and trimming were determined from the DNA. The data hold 650,000 to 800,000 clones, with 55% to 80% observed a single time. Sequences were obtained from memory CD4+ T cells sorted from blood. Subset noted: CD45RA-negative fraction. This TCR came from a woman aged 25 to 39 in good health.

The DNA of the CDR3 is TGTGCCATCAGCGGGGGGAGTGAGCAGTTCTTC. Translated: CAISGGSEQFF. V and J are TRBV10-3 and TRBJ2-1, with TRBD2 identical over 7 bases. V was clipped by 6 bases and J by 9 bases; unmatched bases: 2. Germline lookup yields CDR1 ENHRY and CDR2 SYGVKD. The CDR3 runs 11 residues.